These 32 T cell receptor beta chains share one sample of origin, sequenced in a study of T cell repertoires in cytomegalovirus infection. TCRdb ran MiXCR on the reads and lists one entry per CDR3 protein. Of approximately 550,000 distinct CDR3 sequences detected, 15% to 20% appear once; the ten largest clones hold around 25%. Input material: CD8+ T cells from PBMCs. The receptors originated from a human donor in good health (CMV status not recorded). Some clones in this sample may be carry-over from other donors' samples.

This clonotype was recorded many times. The J gene is TRBJ1-5, the V gene TRBV12-3 or TRBV12-4; D is uncertain. The CDR3 contains 14 residues. The V end lost 6 bases, the J end lost 1 base, and 10 bases lay between the germline ends. The CDR3 DNA reads TGTGCCAGCAGCACTTCCGGGAGCAATCAGCCCCAGCATTTT. Residues: CASSTSGSNQPQHF.

Ten or more counts support this clonotype. The rearrangement joins TRBV7-9 to TRBJ2-1; 12 positions agree with TRBD2. Germline V gene lookup returns CDR1 SEHNR and CDR2 FQNEAQ (reference sequence). Trimming at V came to 5 bases and at J to 9 bases, leaving 5 bases not matched to a gene. The CDR3 is made up of 14 amino acids. The CDR3 loop reads CASSPSGGAREQFF. The CDR3, as DNA: TGTGCCAGCAGCCCTAGCGGGGGGGCTCGTGAGCAGTTCTTC. The whole variable domain, filled in from reference TRBV7-9 and TRBJ2-1, reads DTGVSQNPRHKITKRGQNVTFRCDPISEHNRLYWYRQTLGQGPEFLTYFQNEAQLEKSRLLSDRFSAERPKGSFSTLEIQRTEQGDSAMYLCASSPSGGAREQFFGPGTRLTVL.

The chain recombines TRBV5-5 with TRBJ2-6; TRBD1 matches at 7 bases. CDR3 size: 14 residues. Germline V CDR1 and CDR2: SGHKS, YYEKEE (reference sequence). The trim removed 4 bases at V and 9 bases at J, leaving 7 bases unmatched. The CDR3 loop reads CASSLRDRDNVLTF. Here the CDR3 DNA reads TGTGCCAGCAGCCTACGGGACAGAGACAACGTCCTGACTTTC.

This clonotype has a handful of counts. This sequence joins TRBV5-5 and TRBJ2-7; D unresolved. The germline gives CDR1 SGHKS, CDR2 YYEKEE (reference sequence). V lost 4 bases, J lost 4 bases, and 12 bases lay in between. The CDR3 covers 13 residues. The CDR3 DNA reads TGTGCCAGCAGCAGCTCTCTAGTGTACGAGCAGTACTTC. It is translated as CASSSSLVYEQYF.

This clonotype was seen repeatedly, ten times or more. The rearrangement uses TRBV6-2 or TRBV6-3 and TRBJ1-2; a weak D match, TRBD1 (5 bases). The CDR3 is 14 amino acids. The V gene's germline CDR1 is MNHEY and CDR2 SVGEGT. V dropped 0 bases and J dropped 5 bases, with 10 bases sitting between them. This CDR3 reads CASSYSGQTYGYTF. The CDR3 DNA sequence: TGTGCCAGCAGTTACTCGGGGCAGACGTATGGCTACACCTTC.

This clonotype was found many times. The chain has TRBV28 and TRBJ1-3; no firm D call. This CDR3 region has 15 residues. Between the trimmed V and J ends, which lost 6 bases and 1 base, there was a span of 13 bases. CDR1 and CDR2 from the germline V gene are MDHEN and SYDVKM. The CDR3 region has the DNA TGTGCCAGCAGGATTACTTGGGGATCTGGAAACACCATATATTTT. It codes for CASRITWGSGNTIYF. Filled out from reference TRBV28 and TRBJ1-3, the complete variable domain reads DVKVTQSSRYLVKRTGEKVFLECVQDMDHENMFWYRQDPGLGLRLIYFSYDVKMKEKGDIPEGYSVSREKKERFSLILESASTNQTSMYLCASRITWGSGNTIYFGEGSWLTVV.

This clonotype was observed a handful of times. This rearrangement joins TRBV24-1 to TRBJ2-2; D might be TRBD1 (6 bases). Per the germline V gene, CDR1 is KGHDR and CDR2 is SFDVKD. V dropped 4 bases and J dropped 5 bases, with 13 bases sitting between them. The length of the CDR3 is 15 residues. The CDR3 nucleotides are TGTGCCACCAGTGAAGAAGGACAGTCTACCGGGGAGCTGTTTTTT. It encodes CATSEEGQSTGELFF.

This clonotype showed up many times. This rearrangement joins TRBV7-6 to TRBJ1-1, with TRBD1 as a possible D gene (6 bases). The CDR3 covers 13 residues. V lost 11 bases to trimming and J lost 5 bases, with 18 bases between them. Germline CDR1 SGHVS, CDR2 FNYEAQ. The DNA for the CDR3 is TGTGCCGGAATAAACAGGGAAAGGACTGAAGCTTTCTTT. This sequence encodes CAGINRERTEAFF.

This clonotype was seen a handful of times. The gene calls are TRBV15 and TRBJ2-7; perhaps TRBD2 as D (5 bases). Germline V gene data show CDR1 as LNHNV and CDR2 as YYDKDF (reference sequence). The V and J ends lost 10 bases and 2 bases respectively, with 18 bases between them. The CDR3 extends over 14 amino acids. The CDR3 coding sequence is TGTGCCATCTCACCCGGACTTCGAGCCTACGAGCAGTACTTC. Protein product: CAISPGLRAYEQYF. The variable domain in full, with the rest retrieved from reference TRBV15 and TRBJ2-7, is DAMVIQNPRYQVTQFGKPVTLSCSQTLNHNVMYWYQQKSSQAPKLLFHYYDKDFNNEADTPDNFQSRRPNTSFCFLDIRSPGLGDTAMYLCAISPGLRAYEQYFGPGTRLTVT.

This clonotype was seen at least ten times. The chain employs TRBV28 and TRBJ1-1, with D possibly being TRBD1 (5 bases). The V end was cut by 3 bases, the J end by 5 bases, with 10 bases between. Germline V gene data show CDR1 as MDHEN and CDR2 as SYDVKM. This CDR3 has 13 amino acids. In nucleotides, the CDR3 is TGTGCCAGCAGTTTTAACTGGGGGACTGAAGCTTTCTTT. Its translation: CASSFNWGTEAFF.

This clonotype was observed a handful of times. This chain joins TRBV5-4 and TRBJ2-7; 7 positions match TRBD2. V gave up 3 bases and J gave up 4 bases; unmatched junction bases: 10. The CDR3 covers 15 residues. CDR1 and CDR2 (germline): SGHNT, YYREEE (reference sequence). CDR3 region: CASSSEREVTYEQYF. CDR3 sequence (DNA): TGTGCCAGCAGCTCAGAACGGGAGGTAACGTACGAGCAGTACTTC. Combining the CDR3 with reference TRBV5-4 and TRBJ2-7 gives the whole variable domain ETGVTQSPTHLIKTRGQQVTLRCSSQSGHNTVSWYQQALGQGPQFIFQYYREEENGRGNFPPRFSGLQFPNYSSELNVNALELDDSALYLCASSSEREVTYEQYFGPGTRLTVT.

This clonotype occurred many times. V and J are TRBV24-1 and TRBJ2-7; no definite D call. The CDR3 extends over 10 amino acids. V lost 1 base, J lost 6 bases, and 0 bases lay in between. CDR1 is KGHDR and CDR2 is SFDVKD in the germline V gene. CDR3 coding DNA: TGTGCCACCAGTGATTTCGAGCAGTACTTC. Its protein is CATSDFEQYF.

This clonotype was detected ten times or more. The chain links TRBV28 to TRBJ2-1; tentatively, D is TRBD2 (6 bases). The CDR3 has 14 amino acids. CDR1 MDHEN and CDR2 SYDVKM come from the germline V gene. The V end lost 4 bases, the J end lost 9 bases, and 16 bases lay between the germline ends. The chain's CDR3 is CASSYPEGRSEQFF. The DNA of the CDR3 is TGTGCCAGCAGTTATCCGGAGGGCCGGAGTGAGCAGTTCTTC.

The J gene is TRBJ2-7, the V gene TRBV19, with 11 bases aligning to TRBD1. There are 15 residues in the CDR3. The junction had 8 bases not matched to a gene; V was cut back by 5 bases and J by 5 bases. Germline-derived CDR1 and CDR2 are LNHDA and SQIVND (reference sequence). The DNA of the CDR3 is TGTGCCAGTAGTTCGGACAGGGGGCTGATGAACGAGCAGTACTTC. Protein sequence: CASSSDRGLMNEQYF.

Ten or more counts support this clonotype. The rearrangement links TRBV7-6 to TRBJ1-1; D gene unclear. Deletions cut 5 bases from V and 0 bases from J, with 22 bases between. The CDR3 contains 18 residues. CDR1 is SGHVS, CDR2 FNYEAQ, per germline. CDR3 amino acids: CASSHRTTEGIMNTEAFF. For the CDR3, the DNA is TGTGCCAGCAGCCATCGGACCACGGAGGGCATCATGAACACTGAAGCTTTCTTT.

The chain recombines TRBV7-9 with TRBJ2-5; no clear D. The CDR3 covers 14 residues. Germline V gene data show CDR1 as SEHNR and CDR2 as FQNEAQ (reference sequence). Trimming removed 3 bases from V and 3 bases from J, with 11 bases in between. Here the CDR3 DNA reads TGTGCCAGCAGCTTCGAGACAAGCGAAGAGACCCAGTACTTC. Its translation: CASSFETSEETQYF. Full variable domain (rest looked up from reference TRBV7-9 and TRBJ2-5): DTGVSQNPRHKITKRGQNVTFRCDPISEHNRLYWYRQTLGQGPEFLTYFQNEAQLEKSRLLSDRFSAERPKGSFSTLEIQRTEQGDSAMYLCASSFETSEETQYFGPGTRLLVL.

About this clonotype itself: A junction boundary mismatches the germline segment, possibly from a read error. V usage is TRBV5-3 and J usage is TRBJ2-7; maybe TRBD1 (6 bases). TRBV5-3 counts as an open reading frame of uncertain function. The CDR3 totals 14 residues. CDR3: CASSLGARVHEQYF. As DNA, the CDR3 is TGTGCCAGCAGCTTGGGGGCCAGAGTCCACGAGCAGTACTTC.

In this sample, this clonotype turned up many times. This chain links TRBV7-9 with TRBJ1-4; D is ambiguous. Trimming cost V 5 bases and J 3 bases, with 10 bases left between them. The CDR3 has 14 residues. CDR1 and CDR2 (germline): SEHNR, FQNEAQ (reference sequence). The CDR3 coding sequence is TGTGCCAGCAGCGCTCTTGACGCTAATGAAAAACTGTTTTTT. This codes for CASSALDANEKLFF.

This clonotype was seen ten or more times. The chain links TRBV7-8 to TRBJ1-1; D possibly corresponds to TRBD1 (6 bases). The CDR3 runs to 16 residues. V was cut by 4 bases and J by 7 bases, with 22 bases left in between. Germline CDR1 is SGHVS and CDR2 is FQNEAQ. CDR3 sequence: CASSSQGGGRINEAFF. CDR3 sequence (DNA): TGTGCCAGCAGCTCCCAAGGCGGGGGGCGAATTAATGAAGCTTTCTTT. Drawing the rest from reference TRBV7-8 and TRBJ1-1, the complete variable domain is GAGVSQSPRYKVAKRGQDVALRCDPISGHVSLFWYQQALGQGPEFLTYFQNEAQLDKSGLPSDRFFAERPEGSVSTLKIQRTQQEDSAVYLCASSSQGGGRINEAFFGQGTRLTVV.

This clonotype has a handful of counts. The rearrangement links TRBV19 to TRBJ2-3, with 10 bases matching TRBD2. CDR3 length equals 17 residues. Trimming took 4 bases from V and 1 from J; bases not matched to a gene: 8. Germline V CDR1 and CDR2: LNHDA, SQIVND (reference sequence). The CDR3 loop is CASSNLRAGGGTDTQYF. Here the CDR3 DNA reads TGTGCCAGTAGTAACCTCCGAGCGGGGGGGGGCACAGATACGCAGTATTTT. The full variable domain, rest sourced from reference TRBV19 and TRBJ2-3, is DGGITQSPKYLFRKEGQNVTLSCEQNLNHDAMYWYRQDPGQGLRLIYYSQIVNDFQKGDIAEGYSVSREKKESFPLTVTSAQKNPTAFYLCASSNLRAGGGTDTQYFGPGTRLTVL.

This clonotype was seen repeatedly, ten times or more. This chain joins TRBV7-6 and TRBJ1-5, with D possibly matching TRBD1 (5 bases). V was clipped by 5 bases and J by 4 bases, with 12 bases between them. Germline lookup yields CDR1 SGHVS and CDR2 FNYEAQ. This CDR3 comprises 14 residues. CDR3 region: CASSVRGGNQPQHF. The CDR3 bases are TGTGCCAGCAGCGTAAGGGGCGGGAATCAGCCCCAGCATTTT.

The sample holds many counts of this clonotype. The CDR3 coding sequence is TGTGCCAGCAGTCTAGACAGGGCCGATAATTCACCCCTCCACTTT. The encoded protein is CASSLDRADNSPLHF. V usage is TRBV6-1 and J usage is TRBJ1-6, with 7 bases identical to TRBD1. This CDR3 spans 15 amino acids. Germline V gives CDR1 MNHNS, CDR2 SASEGT. Unmatched junction bases numbered 6, after V lost 5 bases and J lost 5 bases.

This clonotype was picked up a small number of times. The chain is built from TRBV6-6 and TRBJ2-2; D is possibly TRBD1 (5 bases). From germline, CDR1 is MNHNY and CDR2 SVGAGI (reference sequence). There are 19 residues in the CDR3. Trimming removed 6 bases from V and 1 base from J, with 24 bases in between. The CDR3 DNA is TGTGCCAGCAGCCACGGACATCTGGGGCCCCCCGAGAACACCGGGGAGCTGTTTTTT. This sequence encodes CASSHGHLGPPENTGELFF.

In the case of this clonotype: It may be a read error: a sequence one base away is much more abundant. The genes are TRBV12-3 or TRBV12-4 and TRBJ1-2; D remains unclear. The CDR3 loop spans 15 amino acids. The V end lost 6 bases, the J end lost 1 base, and 15 bases lay between the germline ends. The CDR3 sequence is CASRFLRPNNYGYTF. Written as DNA, the CDR3 is TGTGCCAGCAGGTTTCTGCGACCGAATAACTATGGCTACACCTTC.

The chain links TRBV6-6 to TRBJ1-3; D may be TRBD1 (6 bases). Trimming left V 6 bases short and J 4 bases short, with 19 bases between. The CDR3 runs 16 residues. Germline-derived CDR1 and CDR2 are MNHNY and SVGAGI (reference sequence). The CDR3 protein is CASRTDSRGGGNTIYF. CDR3 nucleotides: TGTGCCAGCAGGACCGACAGCCGAGGGGGAGGAAACACCATATATTTT.

The chain links TRBV27 to TRBJ2-7; no clear D. This CDR3 contains 14 residues. The germline V and J ends were trimmed by 5 bases and 2 bases, with 13 bases remaining between them. CDR1 and CDR2 (germline): MNHEY, SMNVEV (reference sequence). CDR3 in DNA: TGTGCCAGCAGTGGCAAAGACACCCCCTACGAGCAGTACTTC. It encodes CASSGKDTPYEQYF.

DNA of the CDR3: TGTGCCAGCAGTACTCTAGGGGGCCTCGCCGGGGAGCTGTTTTTT. Its translation is CASSTLGGLAGELFF. This chain connects TRBV27 to TRBJ2-2, with 7 bases fitting TRBD1. Germline CDR1 reads MNHEY; CDR2 reads SMNVEV (reference sequence). V dropped 5 bases and J dropped 6; count of bases not matched to a gene: 9. The CDR3 runs 15 residues.

This clonotype was seen only a few times. This sequence joins TRBV4-1 and TRBJ2-3; the D is unclear. In germline, CDR1 is MGHRA, CDR2 YSYEKL. V lost 3 bases, J lost 4 bases, and 5 bases lay in between. CDR3 size: 12 residues. CDR3 sequence (DNA): TGCGCCAGCAGCCATAGCCCAGATACGCAGTATTTT. It codes for CASSHSPDTQYF.

This clonotype was counted between two and nine times. The chain combines TRBV3-1 with TRBJ1-2; D gene uncertain. Germline values: CDR1 LGHDT, CDR2 YNNKEL (reference sequence). V dropped 1 base and J dropped 4 bases, with 10 bases sitting between them. The CDR3 totals 14 residues. CDR3 sequence reads: CASSQGTERYGYTF. The CDR3 DNA is TGTGCCAGCAGCCAAGGGACGGAGCGCTATGGCTACACCTTC.

Many counts were recorded for this clonotype. The chain combines TRBV12-3 or TRBV12-4 with TRBJ2-5; D call uncertain. The CDR3 has 14 amino acids. V dropped 2 bases and J dropped 4 bases, with 11 bases sitting between them. CDR3 region: CASSLSRKTETQYF. In nucleotides, the CDR3 is TGTGCCAGCAGTTTATCCAGGAAGACAGAGACCCAGTACTTC.

The chain joins TRBV9 to TRBJ1-1; TRBD1 is a possible D gene (6 bases). Trimming took off 2 bases at V and 3 bases at J, with 14 bases between the two ends. The CDR3 extends over 15 amino acids. CDR1 and CDR2 from the germline V gene are SGDLS and YYNGEE. CDR3 nucleotides: TGTGCCAGCAGCGTTCGACAGGTTGGGGACACTGAAGCTTTCTTT. This translates into CASSVRQVGDTEAFF.

In this sample, this clonotype turned up many times. The CDR3, as DNA: TGTGCCAGCAGCTGGATGACGGACGAGCAGTACTTC. Protein product: CASSWMTDEQYF. This chain joins TRBV7-9 and TRBJ2-7; D unresolved. Germline V gene data show CDR1 as SEHNR and CDR2 as FQNEAQ (reference sequence). The CDR3 has 12 amino acids. Trimming took 4 bases from V and 5 from J, leaving 9 bases between them. Drawing the rest from reference TRBV7-9 and TRBJ2-7, the complete variable domain is DTGVSQNPRHKITKRGQNVTFRCDPISEHNRLYWYRQTLGQGPEFLTYFQNEAQLEKSRLLSDRFSAERPKGSFSTLEIQRTEQGDSAMYLCASSWMTDEQYFGPGTRLTVT.